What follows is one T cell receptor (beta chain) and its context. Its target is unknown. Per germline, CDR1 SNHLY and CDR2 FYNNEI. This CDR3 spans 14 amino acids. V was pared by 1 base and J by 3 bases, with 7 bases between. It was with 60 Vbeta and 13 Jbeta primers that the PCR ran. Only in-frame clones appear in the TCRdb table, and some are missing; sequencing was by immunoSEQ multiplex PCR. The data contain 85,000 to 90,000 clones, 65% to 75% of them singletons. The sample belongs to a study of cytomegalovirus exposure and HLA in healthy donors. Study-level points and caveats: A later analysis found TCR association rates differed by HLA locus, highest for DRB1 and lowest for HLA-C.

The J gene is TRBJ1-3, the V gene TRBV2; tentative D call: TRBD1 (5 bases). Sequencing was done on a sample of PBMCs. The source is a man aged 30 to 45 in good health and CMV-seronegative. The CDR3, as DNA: TGTGCCAGCAGTGAAGACAGGAGTGGAAACACCATATATTTT. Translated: CASSEDRSGNTIYF.